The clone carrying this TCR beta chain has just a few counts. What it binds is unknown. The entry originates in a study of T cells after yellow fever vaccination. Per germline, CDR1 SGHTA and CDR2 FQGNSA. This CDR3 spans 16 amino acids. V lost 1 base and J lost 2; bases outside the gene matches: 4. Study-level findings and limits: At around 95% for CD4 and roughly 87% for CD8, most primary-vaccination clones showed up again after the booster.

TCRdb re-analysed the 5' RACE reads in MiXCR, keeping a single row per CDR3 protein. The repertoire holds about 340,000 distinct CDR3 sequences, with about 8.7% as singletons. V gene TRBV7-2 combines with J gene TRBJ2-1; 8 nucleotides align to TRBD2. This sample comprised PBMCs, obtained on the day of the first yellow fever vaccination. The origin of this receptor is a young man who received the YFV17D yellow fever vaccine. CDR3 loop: CASSLVAGGAYNEQFF. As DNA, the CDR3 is TGTGCCAGCAGCTTAGTCGCCGGGGGGGCCTACAATGAGCAGTTCTTC.